This T cell receptor beta chain was sequenced in a study of CD4 and CD8 cells across lung adenocarcinoma regions. TCRdb used MiXCR to reprocess the PCR reads, holding one entry per CDR3 protein. Of over 5,000 distinct CDR3 sequences in the sample, 60% to 80% were seen once. V gave up 5 bases and J gave up 13 bases, with 17 bases separating them. This CDR3 is built from 12 residues. Germline V gene sequence: CDR1 SEHNR, CDR2 FQNEAQ (reference sequence). Donors had localized lung adenocarcinoma, a non-small cell lung cancer. The chain combines TRBV7-9 with TRBJ1-2; the D is unclear. Input material: CD4+ T cells from the center of a lung tumor. The receptor was derived from a female donor with lung adenocarcinoma. The CD4 and CD8 labels of this study may be unreliable. This CDR3 reads CASSNLSGGSTF. The CDR3 DNA sequence: TGTGCCAGCAGCAATTTATCAGGAGGGTCCACCTTC.